The 5 T cell receptor beta chains below were found in one sample sequenced in a study of blood T cell repertoires in COVID-19. Libraries were prepared by immunoSEQ multiplex PCR; TCRdb keeps only in-frame clonotypes and omits some of them. The sample yields approximately 250,000 clones, 88% seen once. The sample taken for sequencing was PBMCs or T cells enriched from blood (not recorded which). These receptors all come from a woman aged 40-49 years with acute COVID-19.

This clone was picked up one time. This chain links TRBV10-3 with TRBJ2-1; 15 nucleotides align to TRBD2. The CDR3 contains 16 residues. The V gene's germline CDR1 is ENHRY and CDR2 SYGVKD. Trimming removed 7 bases from V and 7 bases from J; junction bases left unmatched: 8. CDR3 amino acids: CAIIRTSGRVKNEQFF. CDR3 nucleotide sequence: TGTGCCATCATTCGGACTAGCGGGAGGGTGAAAAATGAGCAGTTCTTC.

The gene calls are TRBV18 and TRBJ2-3, with a tentative D call TRBD1 (6 bases). Germline V lookup: CDR1 KGHSH, CDR2 LQKENI. Trimming left V 2 bases short and J 6 bases short, with 21 bases between. This CDR3 spans 17 amino acids. CDR3 DNA: TGTGCCAGCTCACCAGGTGTGGACAGTTCCGTGTCGGATACGCAGTATTTT. Translating it yields CASSPGVDSSVSDTQYF.

The V call is TRBV10-3, the J call TRBJ2-4; 10 bases are shared with TRBD2. The junction had 6 bases not matched to a gene; V was cut back by 2 bases and J by 2 bases. Germline lookup yields CDR1 ENHRY and CDR2 SYGVKD. The CDR3 is made up of 17 amino acids. CDR3 nucleotide sequence: TGTGCCATCAGTGAGACGATAGCGGGAGGAACCAAAAACATTCAGTACTTC. Residues: CAISETIAGGTKNIQYF.

This clone was counted between two and nine times. The gene calls are TRBV5-1 and TRBJ2-4; possibly TRBD1 for D (6 bases). From germline, CDR1 is SGHRS and CDR2 YFSETQ. CDR3 length: 13 amino acids. V was cut by 2 bases and J by 8 bases, with 11 bases left in between. The CDR3 coding sequence is TGCGCCAGCAGCTTTTCAGGGGTGGACATTCAGTACTTC. Translation gives CASSFSGVDIQYF.

V is TRBV24-1 and J is TRBJ1-1, with TRBD1 matching 7 bases. CDR3 size: 14 residues. CDR1 is KGHDR, CDR2 SFDVKD, per germline. V lost 7 bases and J lost 2; bases outside the gene matches: 6. The CDR3 DNA follows: TGTGCCACCAGCATAGGGACAGACAACACTGAAGCTTTCTTT. This translates into CATSIGTDNTEAFF.